One sample yielded the 18 T cell receptor beta chains listed below, sequenced in a study of blood T cells in healthy people across ages. Sample-barcoded 5' priming and a J-beta primer mix drove a second PCR of about 7 to 11 cycles. TCRdb re-derived calls from the 5' RACE reads in MiXCR, one entry per CDR3 protein. Altogether 2 million or so distinct CDR3 sequences are present, roughly 52% being singletons, with the ten largest covering over 2%. The sequencing sample was made of blood. These receptors originate from a woman aged 40 to 50 in good health.

The rearrangement links TRBV6-6 to TRBJ2-4; D gene uncertain. The DNA end is more similar to TRBJ2-7, so the J call may be wrong. The CDR3 loop spans 14 amino acids. Germline-derived CDR1 and CDR2 are MNHNY and SVGAGI (reference sequence). This CDR3 reads CASSLNAGNNEQYF. The CDR3 DNA reads as TGTGCCAGCAGCCTAAACGCAGGAAACAACGAGCAGTACTTC.

This sequence joins TRBV28 and TRBJ2-7, with TRBD1 identical over 7 bases. Trimming removed 5 bases from V and 3 bases from J; junction bases left unmatched: 7. Per the germline V gene, CDR1 is MDHEN and CDR2 is SYDVKM. The CDR3 covers 14 residues. The CDR3 DNA is TGTGCCAGCAGTCAGACAGGGCGGTTCTACGAGCAGTACTTC. Translating gives CASSQTGRFYEQYF. Full variable domain (missing parts from reference TRBV28 and TRBJ2-7): DVKVTQSSRYLVKRTGEKVFLECVQDMDHENMFWYRQDPGLGLRLIYFSYDVKMKEKGDIPEGYSVSREKKERFSLILESASTNQTSMYLCASSQTGRFYEQYFGPGTRLTVT.

This clonotype has just a few counts. The gene calls are TRBV2 and TRBJ2-1, with 8 bases identical to TRBD1. The V gene end was trimmed by 9 bases and the J gene end by 5 bases; junction bases not matched to a gene: 6. The germline V gene has CDR1 SNHLY and CDR2 FYNNEI. The CDR3 length is 13 residues. In DNA form, the CDR3 reads TGTGCCAGACAGGGGGAAGAGGACAATGAGCAGTTCTTC. Translation: CARQGEEDNEQFF.

V is TRBV5-1 and J is TRBJ1-2; D unresolved. CDR1 SGHRS and CDR2 YFSETQ come from the germline V gene. V lost 4 bases, J lost 1 base, and 11 bases lay in between. CDR3 size: 14 residues. The CDR3 loop reads CASSDLLLNYGYTF. The CDR3 bases are TGCGCCAGCAGCGATCTCCTCCTTAACTATGGCTACACCTTC.

J is TRBJ1-5 and V is TRBV27; D not certain. The CDR3 runs 13 residues. V was clipped by 4 bases and J by 4 bases, with 8 bases between them. Germline CDR1 is MNHEY and CDR2 is SMNVEV (reference sequence). The CDR3: CASSWKGNQPQHF. The CDR3 DNA follows: TGTGCCAGCAGTTGGAAGGGAAATCAGCCCCAGCATTTT.

The chain has TRBV6-5 and TRBJ1-1; D gene unclear. Germline V gene lookup returns CDR1 MNHEY and CDR2 SVGAGI. This CDR3 spans 11 amino acids. With 7 bases removed from V and 8 bases from J, the gap between germline ends came to 11 bases. The CDR3 DNA sequence: TGTGCCAGCAATAACGGAGGAGAAGCTTTCTTT. This encodes CASNNGGEAFF.

The rearrangement links TRBV28 to TRBJ2-4, with D perhaps matching TRBD2 (5 bases). The germline gives CDR1 MDHEN, CDR2 SYDVKM. Trimming shortened V by 2 bases and J by 13 bases, and 18 bases separated the two germline ends. The CDR3 covers 14 residues. The CDR3 DNA reads TGTGCCAGCAGTTTAGACGCGACTACTAAACGGCAGTACTTC. Protein: CASSLDATTKRQYF.

This chain joins TRBV7-2 and TRBJ1-6, with D unresolved. Trimming took off 6 bases at V and 6 bases at J, with 6 bases between the two ends. CDR3 size: 12 residues. Germline-derived CDR1 and CDR2 are SGHTA and FQGNSA. As DNA, the CDR3 is TGTGCCAGCAGGTTAACTAATTCACCCCTCCACTTT. It encodes CASRLTNSPLHF. Variable domain in full (rest from reference TRBV7-2 and TRBJ1-6): GAGVSQSPSNKVTEKGKDVELRCDPISGHTALYWYRQSLGQGLEFLIYFQGNSAPDKSGLPSDRFSAERTGGSVSTLTIQRTQQEDSAVYLCASRLTNSPLHFGNGTRLTVT.

The chain is built from TRBV9 and TRBJ2-7, with D possibly matching TRBD1 (5 bases). The CDR3 consists of 14 residues. V gave up 3 bases and J gave up 2 bases, with 12 bases separating them. Per the germline V gene, CDR1 is SGDLS and CDR2 is YYNGEE. The CDR3 DNA sequence: TGTGCCAGCAGCGCTCCAGGGATACCCTACGAGCAGTACTTC. Its translation is CASSAPGIPYEQYF.

This sequence joins TRBV27 and TRBJ2-3; D may be TRBD2 (6 bases). In germline, CDR1 is MNHEY, CDR2 SMNVEV (reference sequence). The V end lost 8 bases, the J end lost 1 base, and 10 bases lay between the germline ends. CDR3 length equals 13 residues. The CDR3 bases are TGTGCCAGCGCGGACTACCGCACAGATACGCAGTATTTT. Translated, it gives CASADYRTDTQYF.

This clonotype was detected a few times. The CDR3 DNA reads as TGTGCCAGCAGTTTCCCCAGGGGAATTGAGTTCTTC. Its translation is CASSFPRGIEFF. V gene TRBV12-3 or TRBV12-4 combines with J gene TRBJ2-1; D perhaps matches TRBD1 (6 bases). The ends were cut back, 3 bases at V and 14 bases at J, with 14 bases in the middle. The CDR3 has 12 residues.

This clonotype was detected a few times. The gene calls are TRBV5-1 and TRBJ2-7; 8 positions agree with TRBD1. Germline lookup yields CDR1 SGHRS and CDR2 YFSETQ. The CDR3 covers 15 residues. J gave up 2 bases and V 4 bases, and 8 bases lay outside the gene matches. CDR3 nucleotide sequence: TGCGCCAGCAGCACCGGACAGGGTATGACCTACGAGCAGTACTTC. Amino acids: CASSTGQGMTYEQYF.

The V gene is TRBV28, the J gene TRBJ2-3, with D maybe TRBD1 (5 bases). The CDR3 consists of 17 residues. Trimming left V 3 bases short and J 0 bases short, with 16 bases between. Germline CDR1 and CDR2: MDHEN and SYDVKM. CDR3 nucleotide sequence: TGTGCCAGCAGTTTGGGCGTGACAGACCTTAGCACAGATACGCAGTATTTT. Amino acid sequence: CASSLGVTDLSTDTQYF.

Regarding this clonotype: With a much larger clone just one base away, this may be a read error. V is TRBV5-1 and J is TRBJ2-1; no clear D gene. TRBJ2-7 matches the DNA end more closely, so the J call is doubtful. Germline loops: CDR1 SGHRS, CDR2 YFSETQ. This CDR3 contains 15 residues. As DNA, the CDR3 is TGCGCCAGCAGCTTGGTGGCAGGCTCCTACAATGAGCAGTACTTC. It codes for CASSLVAGSYNEQYF.

This clonotype was counted a few times. The genes are TRBV5-1 and TRBJ2-1, with 12 bases lining up with TRBD2. Losses at the gene ends were 0 bases for V and 0 bases for J; bases not matched to a gene: 7. The length of the CDR3 is 19 residues. Germline assignment: CDR1 SGHRS and CDR2 YFSETQ. CDR3 amino acids: CASSLVGLAGRSSYNEQFF. In nucleotides, the CDR3 is TGCGCCAGCAGCTTGGTAGGACTAGCGGGGAGGAGCTCCTACAATGAGCAGTTCTTC.

The chain has TRBV10-3 and TRBJ1-6, with D hard to call. CDR1 is ENHRY and CDR2 is SYGVKD in the germline V gene. V lost 7 bases to trimming and J lost 8 bases, with 12 bases between them. The CDR3 sequence is 13 residues long. The CDR3 DNA is TGTGCCATCACCGGGAGGGTGGATTCACCCCTCCACTTT. It translates to CAITGRVDSPLHF.

V gene TRBV6-1 combines with J gene TRBJ1-6, with D tentatively TRBD1 (6 bases). The CDR3 is 14 residues long. Trimming cost V 4 bases and J 9 bases, with 13 bases left between them. CDR1 is MNHNS and CDR2 is SASEGT in the germline V gene. This chain's CDR3 is CASSATGLGSPLHF. Here the CDR3 DNA reads TGTGCCAGCAGTGCTACAGGGTTGGGTTCACCCCTCCACTTT.

The rearrangement joins TRBV7-9 to TRBJ2-6; D perhaps matches TRBD1 (5 bases). The CDR3 is 19 amino acids. Per germline, CDR1 SEHNR and CDR2 FQNEAQ (reference sequence). Trimming removed 4 bases at V and 1 base at J, with 20 bases between. The CDR3 DNA sequence: TGTGCCAGCAGCTCTACGATGATGACAGATAAATCTGGGGCCAACGTCCTGACTTTC. The encoded protein is CASSSTMMTDKSGANVLTF. Full variable domain (rest looked up from reference TRBV7-9 and TRBJ2-6): DTGVSQNPRHKITKRGQNVTFRCDPISEHNRLYWYRQTLGQGPEFLTYFQNEAQLEKSRLLSDRFSAERPKGSFSTLEIQRTEQGDSAMYLCASSSTMMTDKSGANVLTFGAGSRLTVL.